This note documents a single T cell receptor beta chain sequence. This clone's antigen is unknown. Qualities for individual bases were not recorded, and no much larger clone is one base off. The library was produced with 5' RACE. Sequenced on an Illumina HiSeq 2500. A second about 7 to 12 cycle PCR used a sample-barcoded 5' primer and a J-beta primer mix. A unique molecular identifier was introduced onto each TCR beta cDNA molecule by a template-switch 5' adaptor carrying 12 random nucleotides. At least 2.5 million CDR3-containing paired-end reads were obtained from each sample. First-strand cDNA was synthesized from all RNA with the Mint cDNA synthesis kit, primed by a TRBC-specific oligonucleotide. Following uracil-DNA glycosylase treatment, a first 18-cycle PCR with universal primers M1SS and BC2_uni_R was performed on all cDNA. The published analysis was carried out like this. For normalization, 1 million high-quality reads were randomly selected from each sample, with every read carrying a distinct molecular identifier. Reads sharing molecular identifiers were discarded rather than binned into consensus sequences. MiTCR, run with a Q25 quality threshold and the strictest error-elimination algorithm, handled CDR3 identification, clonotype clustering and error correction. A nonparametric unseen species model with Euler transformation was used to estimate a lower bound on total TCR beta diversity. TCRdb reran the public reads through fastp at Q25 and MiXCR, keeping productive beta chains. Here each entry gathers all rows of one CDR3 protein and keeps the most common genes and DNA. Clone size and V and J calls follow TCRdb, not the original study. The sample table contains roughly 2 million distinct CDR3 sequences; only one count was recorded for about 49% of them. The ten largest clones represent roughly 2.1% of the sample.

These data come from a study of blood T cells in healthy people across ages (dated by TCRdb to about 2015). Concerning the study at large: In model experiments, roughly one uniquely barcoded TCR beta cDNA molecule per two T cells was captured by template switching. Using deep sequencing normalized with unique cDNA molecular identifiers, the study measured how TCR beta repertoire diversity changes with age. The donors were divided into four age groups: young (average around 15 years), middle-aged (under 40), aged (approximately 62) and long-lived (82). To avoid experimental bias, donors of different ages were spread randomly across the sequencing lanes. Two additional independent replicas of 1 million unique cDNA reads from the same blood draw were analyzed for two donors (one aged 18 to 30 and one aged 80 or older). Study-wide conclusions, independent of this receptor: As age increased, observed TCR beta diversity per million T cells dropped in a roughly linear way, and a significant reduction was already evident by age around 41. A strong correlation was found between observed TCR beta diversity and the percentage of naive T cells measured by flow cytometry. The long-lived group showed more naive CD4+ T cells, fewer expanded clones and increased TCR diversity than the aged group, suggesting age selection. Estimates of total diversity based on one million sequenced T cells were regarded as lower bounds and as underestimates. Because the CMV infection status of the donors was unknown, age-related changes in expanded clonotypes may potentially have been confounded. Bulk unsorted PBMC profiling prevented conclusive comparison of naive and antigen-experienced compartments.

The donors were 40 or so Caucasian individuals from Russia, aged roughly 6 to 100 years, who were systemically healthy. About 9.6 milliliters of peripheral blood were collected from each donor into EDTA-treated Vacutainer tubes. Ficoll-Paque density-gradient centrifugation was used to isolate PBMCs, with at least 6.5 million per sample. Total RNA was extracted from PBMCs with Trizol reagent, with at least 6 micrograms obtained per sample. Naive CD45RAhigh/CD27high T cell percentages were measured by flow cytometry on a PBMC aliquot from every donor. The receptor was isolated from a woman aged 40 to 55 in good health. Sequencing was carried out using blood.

The CDR3 protein is CASSEPSQGQETQYF. DNA sequence: TGTGCCAGCAGTGAACCTTCACAGGGCCAAGAGACCCAGTACTTC. The chain links TRBV28 with TRBJ2-5; the D gene is perhaps TRBD1, on 6 matching bases. From the cysteine up to the phenylalanine, the CDR3 has a length of 15 residues. The CDR3 DNA has 45 bases and is translated from base 1. CDR1 and CDR2, per the germline V gene, are MDHEN and SYDVKM. V loses 5 bases of germline sequence and J loses 1 base, and the interval between the two ends is 14 bases.